A single sample gave rise to the 25 T cell receptor beta chains below, sequenced in a study of blood T cell repertoires in COVID-19. The assay was immunoSEQ multiplex PCR, and TCRdb's table has in-frame clones only and misses some. The sample records approximately 250,000 clones, 70% to 90% being singletons. Material for sequencing was peripheral blood. Receptors were obtained from a man in his fifties or sixties who had recovered from COVID-19.

The rearrangement uses TRBV29-1 and TRBJ2-3, with 7 bases fitting TRBD1. The CDR3 contains 15 residues. CDR1 is SQVTM, CDR2 ANQGSEA, per germline. With V trimmed by 7 bases and J by 1 base, 11 bases remained unmatched. The CDR3 nucleotides read TGCAGCGCCGACCCAACCGGGACAGGCACAGATACGCAGTATTTT. The encoded protein is CSADPTGTGTDTQYF.

The chain has TRBV6-5 and TRBJ2-5, with 7 positions matching TRBD1. The CDR3 loop spans 15 amino acids. Germline assignment: CDR1 MNHEY and CDR2 SVGAGI. Losses at the gene ends were 3 bases for V and 1 base for J; bases not matched to a gene: 5. Here the CDR3 DNA reads TGTGCCAGCAGTTATGATAGGGGGCCCCAAGAGACCCAGTACTTC. Translated, it gives CASSYDRGPQETQYF.

This clone was seen ten or more times. The V call is TRBV2, the J call TRBJ1-2; no clear D gene. Germline V gene lookup returns CDR1 SNHLY and CDR2 FYNNEI. Trimming cost V 4 bases and J 7 bases, with 13 bases left between them. The length of the CDR3 is 13 residues. This chain's CDR3 is CASSVSQSGGYTF. In DNA form, the CDR3 reads TGTGCCAGCAGTGTTAGTCAATCCGGTGGCTACACCTTC.

This chain joins TRBV9 and TRBJ2-4; 8 bases line up with TRBD2. The germline V gene encodes CDR1 SGDLS and CDR2 YYNGEE. The V gene end was trimmed by 4 bases and the J gene end by 1 base; junction bases not matched to a gene: 10. The CDR3 is made up of 17 amino acids. DNA for the CDR3: TGTGCCAGCAGCCCCCGAGGCGGGAGGAGTGCCAAAAACATTCAGTACTTC. Translated, it gives CASSPRGGRSAKNIQYF.

The chain carries TRBV6-5 and TRBJ1-1; TRBD1 aligns across 9 bases. CDR3 size: 14 residues. V gave up 6 bases and J gave up 1 base; unmatched junction bases: 3. The germline gives CDR1 MNHEY, CDR2 SVGAGI. The CDR3 sequence is CASRDRGANTEAFF. The CDR3 nucleotides are TGTGCCAGCAGGGACAGGGGCGCGAACACTGAAGCTTTCTTT.

As regards this clone: The same CDR3 arises from other DNA sequences in this sample as well. V gene TRBV28 combines with J gene TRBJ1-2, with unresolved D. CDR3 length: 14 amino acids. Germline V lookup: CDR1 MDHEN, CDR2 SYDVKM. V lost 3 bases to trimming and J lost 0 bases, with 8 bases between them. Here the CDR3 reads CASSFGQANYGYTF. CDR3 sequence (DNA): TGTGCCAGCAGTTTTGGGCAGGCTAACTATGGCTACACCTTC.

This clone was picked up one time. The gene calls are TRBV24-1 and TRBJ2-7; 7 nucleotides line up with TRBD2. Trimming cost V 0 bases and J 0 bases; bases outside gene matches: 4. This CDR3 has 16 residues. The germline V gene has CDR1 KGHDR and CDR2 SFDVKD. CDR3 region: CATSDLASGNSYEQYF. The CDR3, as DNA: TGTGCCACCAGTGATTTGGCCAGCGGGAACTCCTACGAGCAGTACTTC.

CDR3 DNA sequence: TGTGCCAGCTCACCACGCAGCGGGGGCAGCGGGGAGCAGTACTTC. Protein: CASSPRSGGSGEQYF. The chain joins TRBV18 to TRBJ2-7, with 8 bases that match TRBD2. Germline V gives CDR1 KGHSH, CDR2 LQKENI. The CDR3 spans 15 residues. V lost 1 base, J lost 7 bases, and 9 bases stayed unmatched.

V usage is TRBV27 and J usage is TRBJ2-5, with TRBD2 matching 8 bases. The CDR3 covers 16 residues. From germline, CDR1 is MNHEY and CDR2 SMNVEV (reference sequence). V shed 1 base, J shed 6 bases, and the junction held 10 bases outside the gene matches. The CDR3 loop is CASSLFFAGGRQTQYF. The CDR3 DNA follows: TGTGCCAGCAGTTTATTTTTTGCGGGGGGCAGGCAGACCCAGTACTTC.

The rearrangement links TRBV5-1 to TRBJ2-7, with a possible D match to TRBD1 (6 bases). CDR3 size: 16 residues. V was trimmed by 3 bases and J by 6 bases, leaving 22 bases between them. Per the germline V gene, CDR1 is SGHRS and CDR2 is YFSETQ. The CDR3 region has the DNA TGCGCCAGCAGCTCCGCTTTAGCGACTCTCAGGGGCGAGCAGTACTTC. Translated: CASSSALATLRGEQYF.

J is TRBJ1-5 and V is TRBV18, with TRBD1 matching over 9 bases. CDR3 length: 16 amino acids. Looked up from germline, CDR1 is KGHSH and CDR2 is LQKENI. V shed 2 bases and J 0 bases; nucleotides not matched to a gene: 2. Written as DNA, the CDR3 is TGTGCCAGCTCACCATTGGGACAGGGTAGCAATCAGCCCCAGCATTTT. Its protein is CASSPLGQGSNQPQHF.

The rearrangement joins TRBV20-1 to TRBJ2-7, with 7 positions matching TRBD2. CDR1 is DFQATT, CDR2 SNEGSKA, per germline (reference sequence). The junction had 11 bases not matched to a gene; V was cut back by 3 bases and J by 6 bases. The CDR3 contains 14 residues. The DNA for the CDR3 is TGCAGTGCTAGTTACCAGCGGGGTTCCGTCGAGCAGTACTTC. Its translation: CSASYQRGSVEQYF.

V usage is TRBV30 and J usage is TRBJ2-2, with D perhaps matching TRBD2 (6 bases). V was cut by 3 bases and J by 3 bases, with 17 bases left in between. The CDR3 covers 16 residues. Per the germline V gene, CDR1 is GTSNPN and CDR2 is SVGIG (reference sequence). This CDR3 is CAWSQRRGRDTGELFF. CDR3 coding DNA: TGTGCCTGGAGCCAGAGGAGGGGTAGGGACACCGGGGAGCTGTTTTTT. The whole variable domain, filled in from reference TRBV30 and TRBJ2-2, reads SQTIHQWPATLVQPVGSPLSLECTVEGTSNPNLYWYRQAAGRGLQLLFYSVGIGQISSEVPQNLSASRPQDRQFILSSKKLLLSDSGFYLCAWSQRRGRDTGELFFGEGSRLTVL.

The chain couples TRBV6-5 to TRBJ1-5, with D perhaps TRBD1 (5 bases). Germline V gives CDR1 MNHEY, CDR2 SVGAGI. The V and J ends lost 7 bases and 4 bases respectively, with 17 bases between them. This CDR3 has 15 amino acids. This CDR3 reads CASTLGEGWNQPQHF. CDR3 in DNA: TGTGCCAGCACCTTGGGGGAGGGGTGGAATCAGCCCCAGCATTTT.

Remarks on this clone: One end of the junction fails to match germline, which may point to a read error. This chain links TRBV6-4 with TRBJ2-2; D ambiguous. Germline assignment: CDR1 MRHNA and CDR2 SNTAGT. CDR3 length: 14 residues. DNA of the CDR3: TGTGCCTGCAGCAGGCAAGCGAACACCGGGGAGCTGTTTTTT. Translating it yields CACSRQANTGELFF.

The V and J genes are TRBV3-1 (or the pseudogene TRBV3-2) and TRBJ2-5, with 8 bases matching TRBD2. The CDR3 sequence is 14 residues long. J was trimmed by 6 bases and V by 1 base; bases with no gene match: 4. Looked up from germline, CDR1 is LGHDT and CDR2 is YNNKEL (reference sequence). The CDR3 is CASSQGRGRKTQYF. In DNA form, the CDR3 reads TGTGCCAGCAGCCAAGGTCGCGGGAGGAAGACCCAGTACTTC.

V gene TRBV7-2 combines with J gene TRBJ2-1; 8 nucleotides agree with TRBD2. Looked up from germline, CDR1 is SGHTA and CDR2 is FQGNSA. With 1 base clipped from V and 2 bases from J, the junction kept 1 base outside the gene matches. CDR3 length: 15 residues. CDR3 DNA sequence: TGTGCCAGCAGCTTAGGGGGACTAGCCTACAATGAGCAGTTCTTC. The encoded protein is CASSLGGLAYNEQFF.

The rearrangement uses TRBV19 and TRBJ2-3, with a tentative D call TRBD1 (6 bases). CDR1 is LNHDA, CDR2 SQIVND, per germline (reference sequence). The CDR3 runs to 16 residues. Trimming removed 9 bases from V and 4 bases from J, with 23 bases in between. DNA for the CDR3: TGTGCCAGAGGGGGACCGACTCCTCAAGCCCCAGATACGCAGTATTTT. This gives the protein CARGGPTPQAPDTQYF.

The genes are TRBV19 and TRBJ2-2; the D gene is possibly TRBD1 (6 bases). Germline CDR1 LNHDA, CDR2 SQIVND (reference sequence). V lost 7 bases to trimming and J lost 7 bases, with 19 bases between them. The CDR3 extends over 15 amino acids. CDR3 region: CASNQNRVKGGELFF. The CDR3 coding sequence is TGTGCCAGTAACCAAAACAGGGTAAAGGGCGGGGAGCTGTTTTTT.

The rearrangement uses TRBV5-1 and TRBJ2-5; tentative D call: TRBD1 (6 bases). The CDR3 has 13 amino acids. Germline V gene data show CDR1 as SGHRS and CDR2 as YFSETQ. V was clipped by 6 bases and J by 5 bases, with 14 bases between them. DNA for the CDR3: TGCGCCAGCACCAGGGGCGGTCGGGAGACCCAGTACTTC. Translation gives CASTRGGRETQYF.

The V and J genes are TRBV28 and TRBJ2-1, with TRBD2 as a possible D gene (5 bases). Germline CDR1 and CDR2: MDHEN and SYDVKM. The CDR3 extends over 16 amino acids. Trimming stripped 6 bases from V and 8 bases from J, with 23 bases between. CDR3 protein: CASSNHGVSLRDEQFF. The CDR3, as DNA: TGTGCCAGCAGCAACCACGGAGTTAGTTTGCGGGATGAGCAGTTCTTC.

J is TRBJ1-4 and V is TRBV6-5; TRBD1 matches 7 bases. This CDR3 region has 14 residues. Losses at the gene ends were 6 bases for V and 7 bases for J; bases not matched to a gene: 8. Germline V gives CDR1 MNHEY, CDR2 SVGAGI. This chain's CDR3 is CASRDGTVPEKLFF. CDR3 nucleotide sequence: TGTGCCAGCAGGGACGGGACAGTTCCTGAAAAACTGTTTTTT.

This sequence joins TRBV18 and TRBJ2-7; 7 nucleotides line up with TRBD1. There are 13 residues in the CDR3. The ends lost 1 base at V and 6 bases at J; junction bases unmatched: 3. Germline CDR1 KGHSH, CDR2 LQKENI. CDR3 protein: CASSPRQGFEQYF. Written as DNA, the CDR3 is TGTGCCAGCTCACCACGACAGGGCTTCGAGCAGTACTTC.

The V call is TRBV24-1, the J call TRBJ2-3; 8 bases map to TRBD2. This CDR3 spans 15 amino acids. Germline CDR1 KGHDR, CDR2 SFDVKD. The J segment lost 4 bases and the V segment lost 9 bases, leaving 11 bases of the junction unmatched. The CDR3 DNA reads TGTGCCACCTCTAGAGCGGGGGAGGGCGCAGATACGCAGTATTTT. The encoded protein is CATSRAGEGADTQYF.

J is TRBJ2-7 and V is TRBV27; D remains unclear. V dropped 5 bases and J dropped 3 bases, with 14 bases sitting between them. The CDR3 is made up of 14 amino acids. Germline V gene sequence: CDR1 MNHEY, CDR2 SMNVEV (reference sequence). DNA for the CDR3: TGTGCCAGCAGTCCCCGGTCCACCTTCTACGAGCAGTACTTC. Amino acid sequence: CASSPRSTFYEQYF.